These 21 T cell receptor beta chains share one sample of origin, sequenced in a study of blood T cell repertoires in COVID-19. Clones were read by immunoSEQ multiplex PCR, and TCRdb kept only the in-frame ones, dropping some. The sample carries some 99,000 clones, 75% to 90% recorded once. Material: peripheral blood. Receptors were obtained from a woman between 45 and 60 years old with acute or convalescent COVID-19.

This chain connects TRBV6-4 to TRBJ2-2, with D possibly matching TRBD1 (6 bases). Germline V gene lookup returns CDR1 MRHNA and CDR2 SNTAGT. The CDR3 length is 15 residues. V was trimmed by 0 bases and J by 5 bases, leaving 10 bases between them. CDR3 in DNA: TGTGCCAGCAGTGACTCCGGGACAATGACCGGGGAGCTGTTTTTT. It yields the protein CASSDSGTMTGELFF.

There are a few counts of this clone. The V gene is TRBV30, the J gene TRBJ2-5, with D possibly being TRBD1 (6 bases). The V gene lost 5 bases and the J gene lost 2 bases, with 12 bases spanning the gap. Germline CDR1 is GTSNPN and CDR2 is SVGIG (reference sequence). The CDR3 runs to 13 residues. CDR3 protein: CAWENRVQETQYF. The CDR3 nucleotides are TGTGCCTGGGAAAACAGGGTTCAAGAGACCCAGTACTTC.

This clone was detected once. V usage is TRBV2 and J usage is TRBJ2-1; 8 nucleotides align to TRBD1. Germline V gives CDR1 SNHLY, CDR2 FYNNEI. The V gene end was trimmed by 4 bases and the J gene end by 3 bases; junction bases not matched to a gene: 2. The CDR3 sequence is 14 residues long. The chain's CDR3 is CASSGTGLYNEQFF. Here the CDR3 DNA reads TGTGCCAGCAGTGGGACAGGGCTCTACAATGAGCAGTTCTTC.

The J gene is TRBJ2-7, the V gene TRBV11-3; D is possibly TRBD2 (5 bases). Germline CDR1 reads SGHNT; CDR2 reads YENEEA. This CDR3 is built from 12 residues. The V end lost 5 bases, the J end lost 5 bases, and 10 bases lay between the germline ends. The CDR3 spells CASSLRADEQYF. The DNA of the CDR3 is TGTGCCAGCAGCCTTCGAGCGGACGAGCAGTACTTC.

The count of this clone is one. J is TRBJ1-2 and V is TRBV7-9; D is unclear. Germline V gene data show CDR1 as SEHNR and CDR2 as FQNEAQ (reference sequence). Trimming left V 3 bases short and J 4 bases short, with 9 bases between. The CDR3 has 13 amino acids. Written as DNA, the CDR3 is TGTGCCAGCAGCTTGGCTTCGGGCTATGGCTACACCTTC. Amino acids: CASSLASGYGYTF. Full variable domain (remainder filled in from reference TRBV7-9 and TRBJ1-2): DTGVSQNPRHKITKRGQNVTFRCDPISEHNRLYWYRQTLGQGPEFLTYFQNEAQLEKSRLLSDRFSAERPKGSFSTLEIQRTEQGDSAMYLCASSLASGYGYTFGSGTRLTVV.

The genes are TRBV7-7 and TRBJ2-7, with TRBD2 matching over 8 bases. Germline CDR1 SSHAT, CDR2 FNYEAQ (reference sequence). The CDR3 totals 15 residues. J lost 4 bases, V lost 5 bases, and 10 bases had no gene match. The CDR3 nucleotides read TGTGCCAGCAGCCCCGCGTCGGGGGGGCAGTACGAGCAGTACTTC. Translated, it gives CASSPASGGQYEQYF.

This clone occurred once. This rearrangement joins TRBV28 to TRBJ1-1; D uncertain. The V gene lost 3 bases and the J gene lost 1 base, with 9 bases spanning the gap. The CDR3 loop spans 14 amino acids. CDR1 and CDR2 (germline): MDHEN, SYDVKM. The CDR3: CASSFRLANTEAFF. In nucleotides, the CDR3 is TGTGCCAGCAGTTTCCGACTGGCGAACACTGAAGCTTTCTTT.

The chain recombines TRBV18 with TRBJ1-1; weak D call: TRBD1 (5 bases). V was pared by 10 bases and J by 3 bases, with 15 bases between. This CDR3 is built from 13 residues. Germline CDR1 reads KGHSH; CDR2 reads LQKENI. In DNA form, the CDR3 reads TGTGCCACCACCGGGGGGTTTGACACTGAAGCTTTCTTT. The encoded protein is CATTGGFDTEAFF.

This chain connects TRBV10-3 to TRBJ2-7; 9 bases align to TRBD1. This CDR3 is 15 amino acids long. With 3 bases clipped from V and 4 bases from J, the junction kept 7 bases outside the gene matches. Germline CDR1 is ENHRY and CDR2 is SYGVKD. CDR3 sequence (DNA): TGTGCCATCAGTGATGAGGAACAGGGGGCTTACGAGCAGTACTTC. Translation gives CAISDEEQGAYEQYF.

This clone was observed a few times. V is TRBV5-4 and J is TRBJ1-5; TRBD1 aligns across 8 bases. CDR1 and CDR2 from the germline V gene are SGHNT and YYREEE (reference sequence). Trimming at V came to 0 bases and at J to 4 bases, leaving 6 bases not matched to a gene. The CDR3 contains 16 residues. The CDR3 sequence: CASSLGGGQGNQPQHF. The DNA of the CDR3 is TGTGCCAGCAGCTTGGGCGGAGGACAGGGTAATCAGCCCCAGCATTTT. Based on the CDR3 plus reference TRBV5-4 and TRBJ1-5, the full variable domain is ETGVTQSPTHLIKTRGQQVTLRCSSQSGHNTVSWYQQALGQGPQFIFQYYREEENGRGNFPPRFSGLQFPNYSSELNVNALELDDSALYLCASSLGGGQGNQPQHFGDGTRLSIL.

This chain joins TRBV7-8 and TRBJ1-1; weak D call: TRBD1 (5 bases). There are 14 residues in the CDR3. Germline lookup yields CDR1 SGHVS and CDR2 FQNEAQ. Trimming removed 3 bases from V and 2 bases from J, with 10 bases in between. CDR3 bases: TGTGCCAGCAGCTTCCAGGGATCCAACACTGAAGCTTTCTTT. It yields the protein CASSFQGSNTEAFF.

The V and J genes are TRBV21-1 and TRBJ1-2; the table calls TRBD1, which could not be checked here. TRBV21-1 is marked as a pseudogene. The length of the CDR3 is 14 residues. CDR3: CATFEGDRNYGYTF. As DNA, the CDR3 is TGTGCCACCTTCGAAGGGGACAGGAACTATGGCTACACCTTC.

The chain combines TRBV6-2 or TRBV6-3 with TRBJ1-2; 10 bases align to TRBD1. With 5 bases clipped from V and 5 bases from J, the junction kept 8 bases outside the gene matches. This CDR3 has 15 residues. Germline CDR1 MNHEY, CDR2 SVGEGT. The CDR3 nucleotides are TGTGCCAGCAGTCGTATAGGGGACAGGGGTTATGGCTACACCTTC. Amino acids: CASSRIGDRGYGYTF.

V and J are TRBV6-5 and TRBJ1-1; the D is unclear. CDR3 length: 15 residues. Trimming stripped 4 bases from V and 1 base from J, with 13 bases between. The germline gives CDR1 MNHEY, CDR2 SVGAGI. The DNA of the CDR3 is TGTGCCAGCAGTTCGGAGGGAGGCGGGAACACTGAAGCTTTCTTT. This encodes CASSSEGGGNTEAFF.

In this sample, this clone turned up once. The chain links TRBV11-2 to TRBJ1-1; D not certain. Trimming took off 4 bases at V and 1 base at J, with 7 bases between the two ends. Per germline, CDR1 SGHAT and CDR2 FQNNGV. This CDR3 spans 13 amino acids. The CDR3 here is CASSSERNTEAFF. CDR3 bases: TGTGCCAGCAGCTCCGAGCGGAACACTGAAGCTTTCTTT.

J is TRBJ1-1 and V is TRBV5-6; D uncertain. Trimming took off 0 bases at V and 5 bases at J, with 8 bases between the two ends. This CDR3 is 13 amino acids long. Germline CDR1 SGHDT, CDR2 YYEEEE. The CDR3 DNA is TGTGCCAGCAGCTTGGATGTGTATACTGAAGCTTTCTTT. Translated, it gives CASSLDVYTEAFF.

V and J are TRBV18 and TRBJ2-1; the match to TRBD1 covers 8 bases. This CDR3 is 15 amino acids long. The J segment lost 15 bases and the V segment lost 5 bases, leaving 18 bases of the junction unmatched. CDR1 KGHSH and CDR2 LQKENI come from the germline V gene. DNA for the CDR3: TGTGCCAGCTCAACAGGGCGCGTAGGACAGGGTGATCCGTTCTTC. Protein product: CASSTGRVGQGDPFF.

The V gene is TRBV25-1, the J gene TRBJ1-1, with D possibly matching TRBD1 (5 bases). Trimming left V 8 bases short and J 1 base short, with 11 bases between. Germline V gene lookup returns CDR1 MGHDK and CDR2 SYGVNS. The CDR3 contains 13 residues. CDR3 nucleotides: TGTGCCAGCGGTTCAAGGGGGAACACTGAAGCTTTCTTT. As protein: CASGSRGNTEAFF. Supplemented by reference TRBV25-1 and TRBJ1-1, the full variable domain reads EADIYQTPRYLVIGTGKKITLECSQTMGHDKMYWYQQDPGMELHLIHYSYGVNSTEKGDLSSESTVSRIRTEHFPLTLESARPSHTSQYLCASGSRGNTEAFFGQGTRLTVV.

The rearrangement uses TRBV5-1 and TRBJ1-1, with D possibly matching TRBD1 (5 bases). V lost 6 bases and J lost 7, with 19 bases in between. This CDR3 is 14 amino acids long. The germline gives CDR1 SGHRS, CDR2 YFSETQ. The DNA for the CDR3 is TGCGCCAGCACCCCGGGGGTGGGCAGGAATGAAGCTTTCTTT. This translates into CASTPGVGRNEAFF.

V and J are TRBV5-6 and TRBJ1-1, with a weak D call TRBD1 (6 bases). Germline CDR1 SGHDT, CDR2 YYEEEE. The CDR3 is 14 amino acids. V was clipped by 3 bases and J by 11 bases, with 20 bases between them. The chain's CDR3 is CASSSPQQGPTAFF. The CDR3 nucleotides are TGTGCCAGCAGCTCACCCCAACAGGGACCTACTGCTTTCTTT.

The CDR3: CASSKAPTEGAFGYGYTF. CDR3 sequence (DNA): TGTGCCAGCAGCAAAGCCCCTACGGAGGGGGCATTCGGCTATGGCTACACCTTC. The chain is built from TRBV21-1 and TRBJ1-2; the listed D gene, TRBD1, was not tested against the DNA. TRBV21-1 is assigned pseudogene status. CDR3 size: 18 residues.